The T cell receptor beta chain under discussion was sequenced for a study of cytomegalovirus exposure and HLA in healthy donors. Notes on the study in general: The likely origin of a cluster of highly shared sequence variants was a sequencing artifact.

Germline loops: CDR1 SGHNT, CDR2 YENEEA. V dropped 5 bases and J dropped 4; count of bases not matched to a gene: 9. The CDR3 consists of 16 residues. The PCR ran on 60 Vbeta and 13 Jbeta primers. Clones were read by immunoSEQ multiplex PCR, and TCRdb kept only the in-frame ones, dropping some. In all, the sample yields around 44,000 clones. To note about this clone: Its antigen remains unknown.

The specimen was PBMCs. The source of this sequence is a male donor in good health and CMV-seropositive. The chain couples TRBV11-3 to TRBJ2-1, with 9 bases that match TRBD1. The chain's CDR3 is CASSRRGQGQYNEQFF. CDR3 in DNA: TGTGCCAGCAGCCGGAGGGGACAGGGTCAGTACAATGAGCAGTTCTTC.